The rows below give T cell receptor beta chains drawn from one sample of a study of OX40 agonist ivuxolimab in advanced cancers. Data came from immunoSEQ multiplex PCR; TCRdb stores just in-frame clones and leaves some out. The sample shows under 45,000 clones, 74% of them seen only once. Specimen: CD4+ or CD8+ T cells sorted from blood, collected in a trial of the OX40 agonist ivuxolimab. These receptors all come from an adult with an advanced solid tumor such as melanoma, head and neck, liver or kidney cancer. The CDR3 runs from the conserved cysteine through the conserved F or W. Each record gives: D gene, J gene, clone size, CDR3 length, V gene, CDR3 protein, CDR3 DNA. A D gene is named only where the DNA matches it firmly. Size values are once, few and many counts, or a class for expanded clones, and some rows have none.

TRBD1 | TRBJ2-2 | - | 15 | TRBV5-1 | CASSVGQANTGELFF | TGCGCCAGCAGTGTGGGACAGGCTAACACCGGGGAGCTGTTTTTT
TRBD2 | TRBJ2-5 | - | 17 | TRBV18 | CASSPVSGGTYQETQYF | TGTGCCAGCTCACCGGTGAGCGGGGGGACGTACCAAGAGACCCAGTACTTC
- | TRBJ2-5 | few | 15 | TRBV5-6 | CASSSPDLHQETQYF | TGTGCCAGCAGCTCCCCAGACCTGCACCAGGAGACCCAGTACTTC
- | TRBJ1-3 | - | 15 | TRBV9 | CASSSRIGSGNTIYF | TGTGCCAGCAGCTCACGGATAGGCTCTGGAAACACCATATATTTT
TRBD2 | TRBJ2-3 | - | 17 | TRBV7-6 | CASSFGTSGAFTDTQYF | TGTGCCAGCAGCTTCGGGACTAGCGGGGCCTTCACAGATACGCAGTATTTT
- | TRBJ1-2 | - | 13 | TRBV19 | CASSIRRAYGYTF | TGTGCCAGTAGTATACGGCGAGCCTATGGCTACACCTTC
- | TRBJ1-2 | - | 15 | TRBV11-2 | CASASLTGKDYGYTF | TGTGCCAGCGCATCGCTCACGGGGAAGGACTATGGCTACACCTTC
TRBD2 | TRBJ2-1 | - | 15 | TRBV19 | CASSGTGTSVNEQFF | TGTGCCAGTAGTGGTACCGGGACTAGTGTCAATGAGCAGTTCTTC
- | TRBJ2-7 | - | 14 | TRBV9 | CASSVAGEGYEQYF | TGTGCCAGCAGCGTAGCTGGAGAGGGATACGAGCAGTACTTC
- | TRBJ1-1 | - | 14 | TRBV7-2 | CASSLFHLNTEAFF | TGTGCCAGCAGCTTATTTCATCTCAACACTGAAGCTTTCTTT
- | TRBJ2-3 | - | 15 | TRBV10-3 | CAITPGPTLTDTQYF | TGTGCCATCACCCCGGGACCTACGCTCACAGATACGCAGTATTTT
TRBD1 | TRBJ1-1 | - | 15 | TRBV6-1 | CASSEPGQGKPEAFF | TGTGCCAGCAGTGAACCGGGACAGGGTAAACCTGAAGCTTTCTTT
- | TRBJ1-2 | - | 15 | TRBV5-1 | CASSPGVGEGYGYTF | TGCGCCAGCAGCCCCGGGGTGGGGGAAGGCTATGGCTACACCTTC
- | TRBJ2-7 | - | 12 | TRBV30 | CAWSVVVREQYF | TGTGCCTGGAGTGTGGTAGTGAGAGAGCAGTACTTC
TRBD1 | TRBJ2-3 | - | 17 | TRBV27 | CASRPTLGQGPTDTQYF | TGTGCCAGCAGGCCGACCCTGGGACAGGGACCCACAGATACGCAGTATTTT
- | TRBJ2-2 | - | 12 | TRBV27 | CASSRNTGELFF | TGTGCCAGCAGCCGGAACACCGGGGAGCTGTTTTTT
TRBD2 | TRBJ2-1 | - | 18 | TRBV5-4 | CASSQGTSGGIGHNEQFF | TGTGCCAGCAGTCAAGGGACTAGCGGGGGGATAGGACACAATGAGCAGTTCTTC
- | TRBJ1-2 | - | 14 | TRBV11-2 | CASSAGTRHDGYTF | TGTGCCAGCAGCGCCGGGACCCGCCATGATGGCTACACCTTC
- | TRBJ2-1 | - | 17 | TRBV30 | CAWSELVGVRSYNEQFF | TGTGCCTGGAGTGAATTGGTGGGAGTAAGATCCTACAATGAGCAGTTCTTC
TRBD2 | TRBJ2-4 | - | 18 | TRBV5-4 | CASSLALAGGIAKNIQYF | TGTGCCAGCAGCTTGGCCCTAGCGGGGGGAATAGCCAAAAACATTCAGTACTTC